At least ten counts were recorded for the clone carrying this T cell receptor (beta chain). Its antigen remains unknown. The CDR3 is 13 residues long. Trimming shortened V by 6 bases and J by 7 bases, and 18 bases separated the two germline ends. CDR1 is SQVTM and CDR2 is ANQGSEA in the germline V gene. The source material, RNA transcripts, was used to amplify TCR beta CDR3 regions. During a first-round RT-PCR of the TCR CDR3, the HTBI primer set was used. TCRdb analysed the multiplex PCR reads with MiXCR anew, one entry per CDR3 protein. The data contain 450,000 to 650,000 distinct CDR3 sequences, 17% of them singletons. This specimen comes from a study of T cells in Graves' hyperthyroidism and ophthalmopathy. The study's findings and limits: The blood repertoire included most of the expanded thyroid clonotypes above 0.001.

The clonotype comes from a woman between 18 and 29 years old with Graves' ophthalmopathy. The V gene is TRBV29-1, the J gene TRBJ1-1; weak D call: TRBD1 (6 bases). Sequenced sample: blood. The CDR3 nucleotides read TGCAGCGTACGCCCCGGGACACCGTTTGAAGCTTTCTTT. Its protein is CSVRPGTPFEAFF.